The rows below give T cell receptor beta chains drawn from one sample of a study of blood T cells in healthy people across ages. TCRdb reanalysed the 5' RACE reads using MiXCR and keeps one entry per CDR3 protein. This table holds about 2 million distinct CDR3 sequences, about 50% found once. The sample comprised blood. The receptors were sampled from a woman aged 40 to 50 in good health. The CDR3 runs from the conserved cysteine through the conserved F or W. D genes are given only for firm matches. Size values are once, few and many counts, or a class for expanded clones, and some rows have none.

D gene: NA; V gene: TRBV6-2/TRBV6-3; J gene: TRBJ2-7; clone size: NA; CDR3 DNA: TGTGCCAGCAGTAAGACTAGTCCTCACTCCTACAATGAGCAGTACTTC; CDR3 protein: CASSKTSPHSYNEQYF
D gene: TRBD2; V gene: TRBV29-1; J gene: TRBJ2-1; clone size: NA; CDR3 DNA: TGCAGCGCAGGTGGGGGGGGCTACAATGAGCAGTTCTTC; CDR3 protein: CSAGGGGYNEQFF
D gene: NA; V gene: TRBV5-1; J gene: TRBJ1-1; clone size: NA; CDR3 DNA: TGCGCCAGCAAGCCCCAAACAGGGATTGACCTTCAGGGACGGAACACTGAAGCTTTCTTT; CDR3 protein: CASKPQTGIDLQGRNTEAFF
D gene: TRBD1; V gene: TRBV3-1; J gene: TRBJ2-7; clone size: NA; CDR3 DNA: TGTGCCAGCAGCCCCACCCCGACAGGGCAGCGTGAGCAGTACTTC; CDR3 protein: CASSPTPTGQREQYF
D gene: NA; V gene: TRBV27; J gene: TRBJ1-2; clone size: few; CDR3 DNA: TGTGCCAGCAGTCACCGTACCGAACCGCTCGGCTACACCTTC; CDR3 protein: CASSHRTEPLGYTF
D gene: NA; V gene: TRBV6-1; J gene: TRBJ2-5; clone size: NA; CDR3 DNA: TGTGCCAGCAGTGGGGCGGATTTTGAGACCCAGTACTTC; CDR3 protein: CASSGADFETQYF
D gene: NA; V gene: TRBV27; J gene: TRBJ1-2; clone size: few; CDR3 DNA: TGTGCCAGCAGTCCAAATCCTCGGCTGGTCGGCTACACCTTC; CDR3 protein: CASSPNPRLVGYTF
D gene: TRBD2; V gene: TRBV6-5; J gene: TRBJ2-5; clone size: NA; CDR3 DNA: TGTGCCAGCAGTTACTCGAGTTTGACCGGACTAGCGGGGAAAGAAGAGACCCTGTACTTC; CDR3 protein: CASSYSSLTGLAGKEETLYF
D gene: NA; V gene: TRBV12-3/TRBV12-4; J gene: TRBJ1-2; clone size: NA; CDR3 DNA: TGTGCCAGCAGTTTCTCGGGTCTTTATGGCTACACCTTC; CDR3 protein: CASSFSGLYGYTF
D gene: NA; V gene: TRBV5-6; J gene: TRBJ1-1; clone size: once; CDR3 DNA: TGTGCCAGCAGTTCCACCCACAGGGATCATGAAGCTTTCTTT; CDR3 protein: CASSSTHRDHEAFF
D gene: NA; V gene: TRBV19; J gene: TRBJ1-1; clone size: few; CDR3 DNA: TGTGCCAGTAGTACAGGGGACACTGAAGCTTTCTTT; CDR3 protein: CASSTGDTEAFF
D gene: NA; V gene: TRBV28; J gene: TRBJ1-6; clone size: NA; CDR3 DNA: TGTGCCAGCATTCGGACGGGGAATTCACCCCTCCACTTT; CDR3 protein: CASIRTGNSPLHF
D gene: NA; V gene: TRBV6-6; J gene: TRBJ2-3; clone size: NA; CDR3 DNA: TGTGCCAGCAGACCCTATACCACATTCACAGATACGCAGTATTTT; CDR3 protein: CASRPYTTFTDTQYF
D gene: TRBD2; V gene: TRBV7-9; J gene: TRBJ2-1; clone size: NA; CDR3 DNA: TGTGCCAGCTTCAGAGCCTCTAGCGGGGGGATTTTCAATGAGCAGTTCTTC; CDR3 protein: CASFRASSGGIFNEQFF
D gene: TRBD1; V gene: TRBV7-8; J gene: TRBJ2-7; clone size: NA; CDR3 DNA: TGTGCCAGCAGCTTCGGGACAGGGGCTCCAAACTACGAGCAGTACTTC; CDR3 protein: CASSFGTGAPNYEQYF
D gene: NA; V gene: TRBV14; J gene: TRBJ2-1; clone size: few; CDR3 DNA: TGTGCCAGCAGCCAAGAGTTGGGCAGAAAACTCTACAATGAGCAGTTCTTC; CDR3 protein: CASSQELGRKLYNEQFF
D gene: NA; V gene: TRBV2; J gene: TRBJ1-6; clone size: NA; CDR3 DNA: TGTGCCAGCAGTGCGGGGGCTGACTATAATTCACCCCTCCACTTT; CDR3 protein: CASSAGADYNSPLHF
D gene: NA; V gene: TRBV20-1; J gene: TRBJ2-5; clone size: few; CDR3 DNA: TGCAGTGCTAGCAGGGACTGGGGGACCCAGTACTTC; CDR3 protein: CSASRDWGTQYF
D gene: NA; V gene: TRBV7-2; J gene: TRBJ2-1; clone size: few; CDR3 DNA: TGTGCCAGCAGACCACCCCTGTTGGCGGCCCACTACAATGAGCAGTTCTTC; CDR3 protein: CASRPPLLAAHYNEQFF
D gene: NA; V gene: TRBV7-2; J gene: TRBJ1-5; clone size: few; CDR3 DNA: TGTGCCAGCAGCTTAGGAGGGGGGGGGCATCAGCCCCAGCATTTT; CDR3 protein: CASSLGGGGHQPQHF
D gene: NA; V gene: TRBV6-2/TRBV6-3; J gene: TRBJ2-2; clone size: NA; CDR3 DNA: TGTGCCAGCTCAAAGCATTTCACCGGGGAGCTGTTTTTT; CDR3 protein: CASSKHFTGELFF
D gene: TRBD1; V gene: TRBV27; J gene: TRBJ2-4; clone size: NA; CDR3 DNA: TGTGCCAGCAGTCATACAGGGGGCAAAAACATTCAGTACTTC; CDR3 protein: CASSHTGGKNIQYF
D gene: NA; V gene: TRBV5-1; J gene: TRBJ2-3; clone size: many; CDR3 DNA: TGCGCCAGCGCCTCCCAGCCAGGTTCAAATACGCAGTATTTT; CDR3 protein: CASASQPGSNTQYF
D gene: NA; V gene: TRBV6-2/TRBV6-3; J gene: TRBJ1-1; clone size: NA; CDR3 DNA: TGTGCCAGCAGTTACTGGGGGGCCCCGATGAACACTGAAGCTTTCTTT; CDR3 protein: CASSYWGAPMNTEAFF
D gene: TRBD1; V gene: TRBV24-1; J gene: TRBJ2-1; clone size: few; CDR3 DNA: TGTGCCGTAAGGGGGCCATCCAATGAGCAGTTCTTC; CDR3 protein: CAVRGPSNEQFF
D gene: TRBD1; V gene: TRBV28; J gene: TRBJ2-5; clone size: NA; CDR3 DNA: TGTGCCAGCAATTTACAGGGGGAGACCCAGTACTTC; CDR3 protein: CASNLQGETQYF
D gene: NA; V gene: TRBV7-3; J gene: TRBJ2-3; clone size: NA; CDR3 DNA: TGTGCCAGCAGCATCATTCGTCGGGTGGAAGGGGCAGATACGCAGTATTTT; CDR3 protein: CASSIIRRVEGADTQYF
D gene: NA; V gene: TRBV15; J gene: TRBJ2-1; clone size: NA; CDR3 DNA: TGTGCCACCAGCAGAGAAGACAGCTCAAAGCAGTTCTTC; CDR3 protein: CATSREDSSKQFF
D gene: TRBD2; V gene: TRBV7-6; J gene: TRBJ2-3; clone size: NA; CDR3 DNA: TGTGCCAGCAGTCGCACTAGCGGGGGGGGTCCAGATACGCAGTATTTT; CDR3 protein: CASSRTSGGGPDTQYF
D gene: NA; V gene: TRBV28; J gene: TRBJ1-4; clone size: NA; CDR3 DNA: TGTGCCAGCACCACCGGGGGTTCGGCTAATGAAAAACTGTTTTTT; CDR3 protein: CASTTGGSANEKLFF
D gene: TRBD2; V gene: TRBV7-9; J gene: TRBJ2-6; clone size: NA; CDR3 DNA: TGTGCCAGCAGCTTAGACGAGGCTCTAGCGGGGGGGCCTGGGGCCAACGTCCTGACTTTC; CDR3 protein: CASSLDEALAGGPGANVLTF
D gene: NA; V gene: TRBV4-2; J gene: TRBJ1-5; clone size: NA; CDR3 DNA: TGTGCCAGCAGCCAAGAACTGCAAGGTTTTCAGCCCCAGCATTTT; CDR3 protein: CASSQELQGFQPQHF
D gene: NA; V gene: TRBV7-8; J gene: TRBJ2-3; clone size: NA; CDR3 DNA: TGTGCCAGCATGGGGGGGGGGCATACGCAGTATTTT; CDR3 protein: CASMGGGHTQYF
D gene: NA; V gene: TRBV7-2; J gene: TRBJ2-5; clone size: NA; CDR3 DNA: TGTGTCAGCAGCTTAGGAGCAGGGAGTATAGGGTACTTC; CDR3 protein: CVSSLGAGSIGYF
D gene: TRBD1; V gene: TRBV12-3/TRBV12-4; J gene: TRBJ1-6; clone size: NA; CDR3 DNA: TGTGCCAGCAGTTTTATGACAGGGGAGCATTCACCCCTCCACTTT; CDR3 protein: CASSFMTGEHSPLHF
D gene: NA; V gene: TRBV29-1; J gene: TRBJ2-4; clone size: many; CDR3 DNA: TGCAGCGTTCAGGGACTAGCCAAAAACATTCAGTACTTC; CDR3 protein: CSVQGLAKNIQYF
D gene: NA; V gene: TRBV13; J gene: TRBJ2-1; clone size: NA; CDR3 DNA: TGTGCCAGCAGCGGGGGGTCTTGTCAGCAGTTCTTC; CDR3 protein: CASSGGSCQQFF
D gene: NA; V gene: TRBV29-1; J gene: TRBJ2-7; clone size: few; CDR3 DNA: TGCAGCGTTGGGTGGGCAGAAACCTACGAGCAGTACTTC; CDR3 protein: CSVGWAETYEQYF
D gene: TRBD2; V gene: TRBV6-4; J gene: TRBJ2-1; clone size: NA; CDR3 DNA: TGTGCCAGCAGTGACTATCGGGGGGGGTACAATGAGCAGTTCTTC; CDR3 protein: CASSDYRGGYNEQFF
D gene: TRBD1; V gene: TRBV13; J gene: TRBJ1-2; clone size: NA; CDR3 DNA: TGTGCCAGCAGCTTACCCCCTGGACAGGGTGGGTATGGCTACACCTTC; CDR3 protein: CASSLPPGQGGYGYTF
D gene: TRBD2; V gene: TRBV6-6; J gene: TRBJ2-1; clone size: NA; CDR3 DNA: TGTGCCAGCAGTTACTCGGCGGGACTAGCGGGGAACAATGAGCAGTTCTTC; CDR3 protein: CASSYSAGLAGNNEQFF
D gene: TRBD1; V gene: TRBV29-1; J gene: TRBJ2-3; clone size: few; CDR3 DNA: TGCAGCGTTACCCCGGGACAGGGCCGAGGTACGCAGTATTTT; CDR3 protein: CSVTPGQGRGTQYF
D gene: NA; V gene: TRBV6-6; J gene: TRBJ1-2; clone size: few; CDR3 DNA: TGTGCCAGCAGCCCCGTCCCCGCACAATTAAACTATGGCTACACCTTC; CDR3 protein: CASSPVPAQLNYGYTF
D gene: NA; V gene: TRBV10-3; J gene: TRBJ2-3; clone size: NA; CDR3 DNA: TGTGCCATCAACCCGGACGGAACTAGCACAGATACGCAGTATTTT; CDR3 protein: CAINPDGTSTDTQYF
D gene: TRBD2; V gene: TRBV20-1; J gene: TRBJ2-3; clone size: NA; CDR3 DNA: TGCAGTGCTCGCACCCTCAGCGGGGGTGTCACAGATACGCAGTATTTT; CDR3 protein: CSARTLSGGVTDTQYF
D gene: NA; V gene: TRBV7-2; J gene: TRBJ1-5; clone size: NA; CDR3 DNA: TGTGCCAGCAGCTTAACGGGGACCGAGAATACTCAGCCCCAGCATTTT; CDR3 protein: CASSLTGTENTQPQHF
D gene: NA; V gene: TRBV9; J gene: TRBJ1-6; clone size: NA; CDR3 DNA: TGTGCCAGCAGCGTAGGCAGGGTTGGCTTTTCACCCCTCCACTTT; CDR3 protein: CASSVGRVGFSPLHF
D gene: NA; V gene: TRBV23-1; J gene: TRBJ1-3; clone size: once; CDR3 DNA: TGCGCCAGCAGTCAACCGGACTTGCCCTCTGGAAACACCATATATTTT; CDR3 protein: CASSQPDLPSGNTIYF